This T cell receptor beta chain was identified in a study of OX40 agonist ivuxolimab in advanced cancers. Clones were read by immunoSEQ multiplex PCR, and TCRdb kept only the in-frame ones, dropping some. The sample consists of 25,000 to 30,000 clones, 65% to 90% of them appearing once. Germline CDR1 MGHRA, CDR2 YSYEKL. There are 16 residues in the CDR3. With 0 bases removed from V and 1 base from J, the gap between germline ends came to 12 bases. The genes are TRBV4-1 and TRBJ1-2; D is ambiguous. The sequence was collected from an adult with an advanced solid tumor such as melanoma, head and neck, liver or kidney cancer. The source was CD4+ or CD8+ T cells sorted from blood, collected in a trial of the OX40 agonist ivuxolimab. The CDR3 loop reads CASSQELGSINYGYTF. Here the CDR3 DNA reads TGCGCCAGCAGCCAAGAATTGGGAAGTATTAACTATGGCTACACCTTC.